This T cell receptor beta chain originates from a study of blood T cell repertoires in COVID-19. Study-wide context: The United States, Italy and Spain supplied acute and convalescent COVID-19 samples. T cells, B-cell-depleted T cells, or PBMCs provided the cDNA or gDNA that served as material.

As handled by the study authors: The assay estimated nucleated cells by amplifying reference gene primers. Generated by immunoSEQ multiplex PCR, the TCRdb table keeps only in-frame clones and is missing some. The V and J calls and clone size are taken from that table; D and trimming were inferred from the DNA. The data hold approximately 97,000 clones, with more than 85% observed a single time. This clone was observed a single time. There are 15 residues in the CDR3. After removal of 5 bases from V and 4 bases from J, the junction contained 8 bases not matched to a gene. Germline V gene lookup returns CDR1 SEHNR and CDR2 FQNEAQ (reference sequence).

Sequences were obtained from peripheral blood. The sequence came from a man in his late teens or twenties with acute or convalescent COVID-19. J is TRBJ1-2 and V is TRBV7-9, with TRBD1 identical over 9 bases. This CDR3 reads CASSQTTGGSYGYTF. The CDR3 DNA reads TGTGCCAGCAGCCAGACTACAGGGGGCAGCTATGGCTACACCTTC.